This section outlines one T cell receptor beta chain sequence together with its context. This entry belongs to a study of blood T cell repertoires in COVID-19. In the study overall: The samples span acute and convalescent COVID-19 from the United States, Italy and Spain.

J was trimmed by 3 bases and V by 2 bases; bases with no gene match: 4. CDR1 and CDR2 from the germline V gene are LNHNV and YYDKDF (reference sequence). The CDR3 consists of 15 residues. The repertoire was sequenced with immunoSEQ multiplex PCR; TCRdb's copy has only in-frame clones and lacks some. The table has 150,000 to 200,000 clones, about 80% seen once. The clonotype comes from a woman of 80 years or more with acute or convalescent COVID-19. Source material: peripheral blood. This sequence joins TRBV15 and TRBJ1-1, with 9 bases lining up with TRBD1. The CDR3 reads CATSRQQGAYTEAFF. DNA of the CDR3: TGTGCCACCAGCAGACAACAGGGGGCTTACACTGAAGCTTTCTTT.